This TCR beta chain was retrieved from a study of cytomegalovirus exposure and HLA in healthy donors. For the study at large: Earlier, almost 120 million unique TCR beta sequences were recovered from approximately 200 million T cells by an analysis. Study-level results: Later analysis identified a missense DCLRE1C variant that was linked to TCR beta V- and J-gene trimming.

Details on this clone: Antigen: not known.

V gave up 0 bases and J gave up 4 bases, with 12 bases separating them. The CDR3 runs 15 residues. Germline CDR1 reads MGHRA; CDR2 reads YSYEKL. PCR was performed using 60 Vbeta and 13 Jbeta primers. Sequencing was performed with immunoSEQ multiplex PCR; in TCRdb, only in-frame clones are kept and a portion is missing. The table includes around 75,000 clones, about 78% detected once. Specimen: PBMCs. The sequence was collected from a man younger than 30 in good health and CMV-seronegative. V usage is TRBV4-1 and J usage is TRBJ1-1; D is unresolved. CDR3 protein: CASSQDRTLRTEAFF. For the CDR3, the DNA is TGCGCCAGCAGCCAAGATAGAACTTTACGCACTGAAGCTTTCTTT.